These T cell receptor beta chains were read from a single sample in a study of shared clonotypes between healthy human individuals. Sequenced by immunoSEQ multiplex PCR; TCRdb stores in-frame clones only, minus some. The data show about 1 million clones, about 80% seen once. Input material: memory CD4+ T cells sorted from blood. These receptors were taken from a young man in good health. Both conserved end residues are part of each CDR3. A D gene is named only where the DNA matches it firmly. Clone size is given for some rows only: seen once, a few or many times, or a class if the clone is expanded.

TRBJ2-7	once	TRBD2	TRBV6-5	TGTGCCAGCAGTACTAGCGGGGCCTCCTACGAGCAGTACTTC	CASSTSGASYEQYF
TRBJ1-6	.	.	TRBV27	TGTGCCAGCAGTCTCTCGATTAGGGCTGGACCAGCAGCCTTCTCCTATAATTCACCCCTCCACTTT	CASSLSIRAGPAAFSYNSPLHF
TRBJ2-1	.	TRBD1	TRBV18	TGTGCCAGCTCATCCCGGACAGGGGGATTCTACAATGAGCAGTTCTTC	CASSSRTGGFYNEQFF
TRBJ2-5	.	.	TRBV19	TGTGCCAGTAGTATTCAGGGGCTCCCCCAAGAGACCCAGTACTTC	CASSIQGLPQETQYF
TRBJ2-3	.	.	TRBV7-9	TGTGCCAGCAGTAGACAGAAAAGCACAGATACGCAGTATTTT	CASSRQKSTDTQYF
TRBJ2-3	.	TRBD2	TRBV5-4	TGTGCCAGCAGCCCGACTAGCGGGATCGGCACAGATACGCAGTATTTT	CASSPTSGIGTDTQYF
TRBJ1-2	.	.	TRBV18	TGTGCCAGCTCACCTGGCTTAGCCGGGATAGGCTATGGCTACACCTTC	CASSPGLAGIGYGYTF
TRBJ2-3	.	.	TRBV7-9	TGTGCCAGCAGCTTAGGAGGAACGGGCACAGATACGCAGTATTTT	CASSLGGTGTDTQYF
TRBJ1-1	once	TRBD1	TRBV28	TGTGCCAGCAGTTCGACAGGGGCGGTAAGAGCTTTCTTT	CASSSTGAVRAFF
TRBJ1-4	.	.	TRBV7-6	TGTGCCAGCAGCTCACAGGGCCCCAATGAAAAACTGTTTTTT	CASSSQGPNEKLFF